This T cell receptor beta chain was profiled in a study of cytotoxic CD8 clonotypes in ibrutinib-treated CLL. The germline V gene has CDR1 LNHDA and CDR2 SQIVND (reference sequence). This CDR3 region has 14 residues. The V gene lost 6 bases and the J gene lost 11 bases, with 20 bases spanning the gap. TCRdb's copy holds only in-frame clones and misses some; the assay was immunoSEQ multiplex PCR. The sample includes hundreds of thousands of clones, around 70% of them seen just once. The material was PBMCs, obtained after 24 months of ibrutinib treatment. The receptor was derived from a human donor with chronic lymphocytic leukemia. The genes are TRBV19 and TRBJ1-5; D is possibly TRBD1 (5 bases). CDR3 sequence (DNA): TGTGCCAGTAGGGACGGGACTTTCCTTGTGACCCAGCATTTT. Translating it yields CASRDGTFLVTQHF.